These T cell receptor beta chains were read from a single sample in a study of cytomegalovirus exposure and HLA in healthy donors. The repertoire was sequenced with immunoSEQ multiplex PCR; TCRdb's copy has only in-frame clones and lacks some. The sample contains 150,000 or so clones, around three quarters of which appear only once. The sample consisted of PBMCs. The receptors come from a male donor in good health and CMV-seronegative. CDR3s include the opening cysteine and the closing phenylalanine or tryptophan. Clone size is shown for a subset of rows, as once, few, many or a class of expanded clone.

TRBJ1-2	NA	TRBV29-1	CSVTLTSGANYGYTF
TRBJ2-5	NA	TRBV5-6	CASSPLGLAQETQYF
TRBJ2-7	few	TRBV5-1	CASSLDRTSSYEQYF
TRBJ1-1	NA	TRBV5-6	CASSLQMNTEAFF
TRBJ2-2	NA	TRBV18	CASSPRGQRNTGELFF
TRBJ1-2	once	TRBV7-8	CASSLGPTDYGYTF
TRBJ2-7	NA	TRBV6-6	CASSYNTNPNEQYF
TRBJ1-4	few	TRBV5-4	CASSLDRGSEKLFF
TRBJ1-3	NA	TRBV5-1	CASSLALGRGNTIYF
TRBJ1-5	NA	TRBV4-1	CASSQVSAGALNQPQHF
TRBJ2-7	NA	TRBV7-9	CASSLGDYEQYF
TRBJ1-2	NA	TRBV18	CASSPDDGQGASGYTF
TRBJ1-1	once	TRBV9	CASSVAGVNTEAFF
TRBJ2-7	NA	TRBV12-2	CASRFPPPQTSGVLYEQYF
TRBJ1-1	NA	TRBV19	CASSPHLRTEAFF
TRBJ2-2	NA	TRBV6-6	CASSYAGGAGELFF
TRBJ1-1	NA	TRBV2	CASTRKGVGTEAFF
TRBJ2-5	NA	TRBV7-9	CASSITRGETQYF
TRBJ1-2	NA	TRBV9	CASSVATRTYDNYGYTF
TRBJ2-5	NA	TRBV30	CAWSTVGLIKETQYF
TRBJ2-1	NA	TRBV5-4	CASSLAAGGINEQFF
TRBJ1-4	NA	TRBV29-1	CSVATGGRVEKLFF
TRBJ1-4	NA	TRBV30	CAWSLNSVEKLFF
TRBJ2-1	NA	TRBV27	CASSLRSSKRESLGEQFF
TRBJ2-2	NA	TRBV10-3	CAIRGPETNTGELFF
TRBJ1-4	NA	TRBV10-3	CAISESGRQGNEKLFF
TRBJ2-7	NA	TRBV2	CASSETGQVSYEQYF
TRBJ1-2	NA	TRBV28	CASSLRGGVTNYGYTF
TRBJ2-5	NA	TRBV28	CASSLFLAAETQYF
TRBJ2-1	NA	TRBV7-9	CATVITSSYNEQFF